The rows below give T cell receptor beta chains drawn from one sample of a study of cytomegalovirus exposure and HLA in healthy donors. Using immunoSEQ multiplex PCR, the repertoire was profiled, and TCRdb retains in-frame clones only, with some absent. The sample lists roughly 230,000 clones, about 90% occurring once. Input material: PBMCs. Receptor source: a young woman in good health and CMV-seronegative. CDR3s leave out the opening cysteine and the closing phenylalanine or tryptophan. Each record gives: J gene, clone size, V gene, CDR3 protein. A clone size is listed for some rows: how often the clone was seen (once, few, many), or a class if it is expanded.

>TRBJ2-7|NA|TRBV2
ASSENAASGRLRYEQY
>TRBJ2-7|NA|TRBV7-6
ASSDRGPNYEQY
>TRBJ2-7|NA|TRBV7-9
ASSLAGDYYEQY
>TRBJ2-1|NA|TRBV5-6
ASSFGRGYEQF
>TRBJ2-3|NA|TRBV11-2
ASSLMVTDTQY
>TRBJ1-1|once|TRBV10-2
ASSESLMNTEAF
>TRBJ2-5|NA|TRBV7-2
ASSSTGLQETQY
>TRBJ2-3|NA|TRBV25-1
ASSLSGTGEPDTQY
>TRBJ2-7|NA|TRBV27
ASELVLRTSDSYEQY
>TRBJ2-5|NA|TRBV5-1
ASSLYYSGGGETQY
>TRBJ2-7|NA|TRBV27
ASSSGTAIYEQY
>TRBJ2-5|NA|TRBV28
ASSFPGTSGSRAGITFQETQY
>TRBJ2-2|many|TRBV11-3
ASSPGLAGGPGTGELF
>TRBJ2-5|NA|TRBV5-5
ASRSPGGETQY
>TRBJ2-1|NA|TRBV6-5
ASRPLAGGPGEQF
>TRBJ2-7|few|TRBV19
ASSIGTGGTYEQY
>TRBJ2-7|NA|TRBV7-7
ASSSLQGYEQY
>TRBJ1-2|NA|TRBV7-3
ASSLTGVTSAGYT
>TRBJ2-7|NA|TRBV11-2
ASSLFVGYEQY
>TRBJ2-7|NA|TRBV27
ASSFGGVPYEQY
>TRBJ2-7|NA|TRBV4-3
ASSQARAQGYEQY
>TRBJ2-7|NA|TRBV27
ASSSSGSFDYEQY
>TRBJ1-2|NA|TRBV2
ARGTGGGNYGYT
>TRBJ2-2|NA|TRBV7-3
ASSLIAPGELF
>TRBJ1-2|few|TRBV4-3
ASSQEEGQGGGYT